Listed here are 9 T cell receptor beta chains from one sample, sequenced in a study of T cells in localized non-small cell lung cancer. Using immunoSEQ multiplex PCR, the repertoire was profiled, and TCRdb retains in-frame clones only, with some absent. The repertoire consists of 7,500 to 10,000 clones, with about 44% occurring once and the leading ten covering approximately 3.9%. This material consisted of lymph node tissue, taken before any cancer treatment. The receptors here all came from a woman aged 40-70 years with stage I lung adenocarcinoma.

The rearrangement links TRBV19 to TRBJ1-4; TRBD1 agrees at 9 bases. The V and J ends lost 4 bases and 8 bases, in that order; junction bases with no gene match: 8. Germline V gene lookup returns CDR1 LNHDA and CDR2 SQIVND (reference sequence). There are 15 residues in the CDR3. This CDR3 is CASSRGQGMGEKLFF. As DNA, the CDR3 is TGTGCCAGTAGTAGGGGACAGGGTATGGGAGAAAAACTGTTTTTT.

V usage is TRBV19 and J usage is TRBJ1-1; tentatively, D is TRBD1 (5 bases). V was trimmed by 3 bases and J by 1 base, leaving 9 bases between them. The CDR3 consists of 14 residues. Germline V CDR1 and CDR2: LNHDA, SQIVND (reference sequence). Here the CDR3 DNA reads TGTGCCAGTAGTATCGGCAGGGCGAACACTGAAGCTTTCTTT. It encodes CASSIGRANTEAFF.

This clone has more than one count but fewer than ten. The chain couples TRBV14 to TRBJ2-4, with D tentatively TRBD1 (6 bases). The V end was cut by 3 bases, the J end by 4 bases, with 13 bases between. Germline values: CDR1 SGHDN, CDR2 FVKESK. The CDR3 runs 15 residues. This CDR3 reads CASSHPRGDKNIQYF. In DNA form, the CDR3 reads TGTGCCAGCAGCCACCCCAGGGGAGATAAAAACATTCAGTACTTC.

This sequence joins TRBV29-1 and TRBJ1-4; no firm D call. V shed 6 bases and J shed 0 bases, with 8 bases lying between them. Germline V gene sequence: CDR1 SQVTM, CDR2 ANQGSEA. The CDR3 spans 13 residues. CDR3 sequence (DNA): TGCAGCGTGGCCAGAGCAACTAATGAAAAACTGTTTTTT. Protein sequence: CSVARATNEKLFF.

This clone was counted a few times. V and J are TRBV9 and TRBJ1-1; D may be TRBD1 (5 bases). CDR3 size: 16 residues. The V and J ends lost 3 bases and 4 bases respectively, with 19 bases between them. Germline assignment: CDR1 SGDLS and CDR2 YYNGEE. The CDR3 reads CASSENPQGDGTEAFF. CDR3 bases: TGTGCCAGCAGCGAGAACCCTCAGGGTGATGGCACTGAAGCTTTCTTT.

The chain recombines TRBV6-8 with TRBJ2-2; D is unresolved. The V and J ends lost 10 bases and 0 bases respectively, with 9 bases between them. The germline V gene has CDR1 MNHGY and CDR2 SAAAGT. The CDR3 has 13 residues. The CDR3 DNA reads as TGTGCCATAGAGACGTCGAACACCGGGGAGCTGTTTTTT. It encodes CAIETSNTGELFF.

The chain carries TRBV15 and TRBJ1-4; a possible D gene is TRBD1 (5 bases). The germline CDR1 and CDR2 sequences are LNHNV and YYDKDF (reference sequence). The CDR3 spans 15 residues. V was clipped by 0 bases and J by 7 bases, with 12 bases between them. In DNA form, the CDR3 reads TGTGCCACCAGCAGAGAACCAGGGTACTTTGAAAAACTGTTTTTT. Translated: CATSREPGYFEKLFF.

This chain uses TRBV9 with TRBJ2-3; no clear D. Trimming shortened V by 0 bases and J by 1 base, and 9 bases separated the two germline ends. Germline assignment: CDR1 SGDLS and CDR2 YYNGEE. The CDR3 spans 15 residues. CDR3 bases: TGTGCCAGCAGCGTAGGAATAACCCGCACAGATACGCAGTATTTT. Amino acid sequence: CASSVGITRTDTQYF.

The chain joins TRBV7-4 to TRBJ1-1; D not resolved. Trimming left V 5 bases short and J 3 bases short, with 10 bases between. Germline assignment: CDR1 SGHVT and CDR2 SQSDAQ. The CDR3 length is 13 residues. In nucleotides, the CDR3 is TGTGCCAGCAGCGCACTGTTTGACACTGAAGCTTTCTTT. This codes for CASSALFDTEAFF.